This T cell receptor (beta chain) was sequenced for a study of control samples from healthy donors and cancer patients. There are 17 residues in the CDR3. V shed 5 bases and J 5 bases; nucleotides not matched to a gene: 16. Germline values: CDR1 SGHAT, CDR2 FQNNGV. TCRdb's table, derived via immunoSEQ multiplex PCR, lists solely in-frame clones and lacks some. The data show about 170,000 clones, with almost 90% seen just once and 4.5% to 6% held by the top ten. This receptor was identified in a woman aged 30 to 39 in good health. Sequencing input: blood. The rearrangement joins TRBV11-2 to TRBJ2-5; TRBD1 matches at 8 bases. The CDR3 sequence: CASSPDGQGAFGETQYF. The CDR3, as DNA: TGTGCCAGCAGCCCAGATGGGCAGGGGGCTTTCGGGGAGACCCAGTACTTC.